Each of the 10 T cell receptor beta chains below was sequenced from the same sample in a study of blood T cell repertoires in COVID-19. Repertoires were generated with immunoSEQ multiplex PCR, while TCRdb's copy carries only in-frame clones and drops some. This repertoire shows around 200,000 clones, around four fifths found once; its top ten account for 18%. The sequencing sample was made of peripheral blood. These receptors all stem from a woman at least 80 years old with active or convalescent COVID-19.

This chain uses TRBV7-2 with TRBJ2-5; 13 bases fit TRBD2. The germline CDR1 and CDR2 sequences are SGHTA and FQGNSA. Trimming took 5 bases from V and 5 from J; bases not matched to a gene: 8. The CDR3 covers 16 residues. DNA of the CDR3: TGTGCCAGCAGCCCACAGGGACTAGCGGGATGGGAGACCCAGTACTTC. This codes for CASSPQGLAGWETQYF.

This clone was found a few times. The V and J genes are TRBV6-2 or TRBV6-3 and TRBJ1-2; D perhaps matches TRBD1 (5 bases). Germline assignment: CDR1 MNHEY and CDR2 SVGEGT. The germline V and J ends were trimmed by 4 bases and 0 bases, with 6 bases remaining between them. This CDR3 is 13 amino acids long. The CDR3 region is CASSSGPNYGYTF. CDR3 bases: TGTGCCAGCAGTTCAGGGCCTAACTATGGCTACACCTTC.

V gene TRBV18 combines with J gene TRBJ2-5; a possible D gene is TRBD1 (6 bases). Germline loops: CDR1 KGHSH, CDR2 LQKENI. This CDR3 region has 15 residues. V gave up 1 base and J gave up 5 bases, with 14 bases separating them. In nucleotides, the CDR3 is TGTGCCAGCTCACCACGCGAGGGGGAACAGGAGACCCAGTACTTC. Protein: CASSPREGEQETQYF. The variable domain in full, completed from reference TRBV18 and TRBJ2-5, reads NAGVMQNPRHLVRRRGQEARLRCSPMKGHSHVYWYRQLPEEGLKFMVYLQKENIIDESGMPKERFSAEFPKEGPSILRIQQVVRGDSAAYFCASSPREGEQETQYFGPGTRLLVL.

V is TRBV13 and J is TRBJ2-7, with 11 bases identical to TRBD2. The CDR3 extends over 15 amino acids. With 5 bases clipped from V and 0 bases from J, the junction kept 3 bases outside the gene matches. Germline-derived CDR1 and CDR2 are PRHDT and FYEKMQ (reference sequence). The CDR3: CASSPSGGFSYEQYF. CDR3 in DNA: TGTGCCAGCAGCCCTAGCGGGGGGTTCTCCTACGAGCAGTACTTC. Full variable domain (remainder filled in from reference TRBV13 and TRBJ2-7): AAGVIQSPRHLIKEKRETATLKCYPIPRHDTVYWYQQGPGQDPQFLISFYEKMQSDKGSIPDRFSAQQFSDYHSELNMSSLELGDSALYFCASSPSGGFSYEQYFGPGTRLTVT.

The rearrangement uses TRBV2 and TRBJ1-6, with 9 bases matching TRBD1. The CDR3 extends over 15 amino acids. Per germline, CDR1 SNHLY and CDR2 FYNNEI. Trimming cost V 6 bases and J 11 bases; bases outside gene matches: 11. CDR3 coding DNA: TGTGCCAGCAGCCGAGGGACAGGGCAATGGGCACCCCTCCACTTT. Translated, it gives CASSRGTGQWAPLHF.

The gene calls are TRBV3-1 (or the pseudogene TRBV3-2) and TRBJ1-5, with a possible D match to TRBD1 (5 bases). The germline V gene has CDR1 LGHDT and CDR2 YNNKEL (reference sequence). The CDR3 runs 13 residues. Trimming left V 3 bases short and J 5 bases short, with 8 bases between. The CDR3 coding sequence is TGTGCCAGCAGCCAGGACACCGATCAGCCCCAGCATTTT. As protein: CASSQDTDQPQHF.

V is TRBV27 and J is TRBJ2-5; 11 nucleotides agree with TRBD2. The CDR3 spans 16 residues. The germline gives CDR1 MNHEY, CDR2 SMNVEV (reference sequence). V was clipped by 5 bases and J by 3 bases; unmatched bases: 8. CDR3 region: CASSPRFSGGEETQYF. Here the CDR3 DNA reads TGTGCCAGCAGTCCACGGTTTAGCGGGGGGGAAGAGACCCAGTACTTC.

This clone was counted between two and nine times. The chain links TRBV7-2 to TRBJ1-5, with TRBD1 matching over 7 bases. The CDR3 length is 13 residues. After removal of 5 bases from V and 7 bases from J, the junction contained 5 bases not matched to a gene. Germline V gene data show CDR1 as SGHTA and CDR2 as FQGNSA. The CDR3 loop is CASSAQGIQPQHF. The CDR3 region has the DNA TGTGCCAGCAGCGCACAGGGGATCCAGCCCCAGCATTTT.

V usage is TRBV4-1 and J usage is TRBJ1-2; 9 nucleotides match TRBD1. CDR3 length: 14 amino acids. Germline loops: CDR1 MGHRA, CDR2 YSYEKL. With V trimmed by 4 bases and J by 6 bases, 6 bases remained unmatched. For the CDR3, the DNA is TGCGCCAGCAGCCTGGGACAGGGTTCGGATGGCTACACCTTC. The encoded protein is CASSLGQGSDGYTF.

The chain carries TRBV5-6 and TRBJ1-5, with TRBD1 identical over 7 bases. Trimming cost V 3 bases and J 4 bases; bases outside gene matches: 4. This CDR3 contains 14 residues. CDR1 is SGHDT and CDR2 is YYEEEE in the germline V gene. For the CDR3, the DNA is TGTGCCAGCAGCTCTTACAGGGGTAATCAGCCCCAGCATTTT. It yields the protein CASSSYRGNQPQHF.